The 9 T cell receptor beta chains reported below all come from one sample, sequenced in a study of cytomegalovirus exposure and HLA in healthy donors (dated by TCRdb to about 2017). Libraries came from the immunoSEQ multiplex PCR assay. For the multiplex PCR, a mixture combining 60 forward primers for TCR Vbeta segments and 13 reverse primers for TCR Jbeta segments was used. As stored in TCRdb, this immuneACCESS dataset retains in-frame rearrangements with V and J assigned. A fraction of the clones does not appear; measured against another copy, unresolved V genes explain less than half of the discrepancy, and the remainder lacks a known reason. The sample table contains about 110,000 clones; only one count was recorded for approximately 67% of them. The ten most abundant clones make up about 7.7% of the sample. Sequenced material: PBMCs. Source of these receptors: a man aged 18 to 29 in good health and CMV-seropositive.

The chain combines TRBV5-6 with TRBJ2-5; 9 nucleotides agree with TRBD1. This CDR3 region has 15 residues. Germline CDR1 reads SGHDT; CDR2 reads YYEEEE. After removal of 5 bases from V and 2 bases from J, the junction contained 7 bases not matched to a gene. In DNA, the CDR3 is TGTGCCAGCAGTCAAGCGGGGACAGGGCAAGAGACCCAGTACTTC. Protein product: CASSQAGTGQETQYF.

The chain employs TRBV29-1 and TRBJ1-3, with a weak D call TRBD1 (5 bases). In germline, CDR1 is SQVTM, CDR2 ANQGSEA. The CDR3 consists of 13 residues. Deletions cut 6 bases from V and 2 bases from J, with 11 bases between. The CDR3 here is CSVVRQTGNTIYF. In DNA form, the CDR3 reads TGCAGCGTCGTTCGACAGACTGGAAACACCATATATTTT.

The chain recombines TRBV30 with TRBJ2-5; 8 nucleotides agree with TRBD2. This CDR3 spans 14 amino acids. Germline V CDR1 and CDR2: GTSNPN, SVGIG (reference sequence). The ends lost 0 bases at V and 4 bases at J; junction bases unmatched: 4. The CDR3 loop reads CAWSVHGGGETQYF. The CDR3 nucleotides read TGTGCCTGGAGTGTACACGGGGGGGGAGAGACCCAGTACTTC.

The V gene is TRBV5-1, the J gene TRBJ2-3; 9 bases match TRBD2. The CDR3 has 17 residues. CDR1 is SGHRS and CDR2 is YFSETQ in the germline V gene. V dropped 4 bases and J dropped 1; count of bases not matched to a gene: 10. The CDR3 region has the DNA TGCGCCAGCAGCCCTTACCTAGCGGGGATAGGCACAGATACGCAGTATTTT. Residues: CASSPYLAGIGTDTQYF. The variable domain in full, completed from reference TRBV5-1 and TRBJ2-3, reads KAGVTQTPRYLIKTRGQQVTLSCSPISGHRSVSWYQQTPGQGLQFLFEYFSETQRNKGNFPGRFSGRQFSNSRSEMNVSTLELGDSALYLCASSPYLAGIGTDTQYFGPGTRLTVL.

The chain combines TRBV10-3 with TRBJ1-4, with unresolved D. This CDR3 has 13 amino acids. Germline loops: CDR1 ENHRY, CDR2 SYGVKD. V was shortened by 6 bases and J by 8 bases, with 13 bases between the two germline ends. The CDR3 here is CAIRASDREKLFF. In DNA, the CDR3 is TGTGCCATCAGGGCCTCAGATCGAGAAAAACTGTTTTTT.

This clone was seen a few times. V gene TRBV18 combines with J gene TRBJ2-3, with 8 bases aligning to TRBD2. Per the germline V gene, CDR1 is KGHSH and CDR2 is LQKENI. Trimming at V came to 3 bases and at J to 6 bases, leaving 5 bases not matched to a gene. The CDR3 extends over 14 amino acids. The CDR3 nucleotides read TGTGCCAGCTCACCCGGGGGGGCCTTGGATACGCAGTATTTT. It translates to CASSPGGALDTQYF.

The V and J genes are TRBV13 and TRBJ2-1; D is possibly TRBD2 (5 bases). Germline V gene sequence: CDR1 PRHDT, CDR2 FYEKMQ (reference sequence). V lost 2 bases to trimming and J lost 3 bases, with 14 bases between them. The CDR3 has 16 amino acids. CDR3 sequence (DNA): TGTGCCAGCAGCTTAAGTTTCAGCGGCTACTACAATGAGCAGTTCTTC. This gives the protein CASSLSFSGYYNEQFF.

This chain links TRBV18 with TRBJ1-1; D call uncertain. The ends were cut back, 2 bases at V and 3 bases at J, with 13 bases in the middle. Germline CDR1 KGHSH, CDR2 LQKENI. This CDR3 contains 15 residues. As DNA, the CDR3 is TGTGCCAGCTCACCAGTCCGAGATGTGGACACTGAAGCTTTCTTT. This sequence encodes CASSPVRDVDTEAFF.

This clone has a single count. The chain recombines TRBV9 with TRBJ1-2; D gene uncertain. V was cut by 7 bases and J by 4 bases, with 17 bases left in between. Germline lookup yields CDR1 SGDLS and CDR2 YYNGEE. This CDR3 has 14 amino acids. CDR3 protein: CASRQPASIYGYTF. The CDR3 bases are TGTGCCAGCCGACAACCGGCTTCCATCTATGGCTACACCTTC.